The 15 T cell receptor beta chains given below trace back to one sample, sequenced in a study of shared clonotypes between healthy human individuals. Method: immunoSEQ multiplex PCR; TCRdb's copy keeps in-frame clones and lacks some. The sample has about 1.1 million clones, approximately 80% seen once. The material sequenced was memory CD4+ T cells from PBMCs. Stated subset: CD45RA-negative fraction. The receptors originated from a man aged 18-30 years in good health. Some clones in this sample may be carry-over from other donors' samples.

The chain links TRBV5-1 to TRBJ2-7; 9 bases agree with TRBD1. V shed 4 bases, J shed 5 bases, and the junction held 10 bases outside the gene matches. Per germline, CDR1 SGHRS and CDR2 YFSETQ. The CDR3 is made up of 15 amino acids. In DNA form, the CDR3 reads TGCGCCAGCAGCGGGCAGGACAGGGGCAACCACGAGCAGTACTTC. Protein: CASSGQDRGNHEQYF.

The chain is built from TRBV4-3 and TRBJ1-5; 8 bases map to TRBD1. The CDR3 has 16 amino acids. Germline V gene data show CDR1 as LGHNA and CDR2 as YSLEER. J lost 9 bases, V lost 0 bases, and 10 bases had no gene match. CDR3 DNA: TGCGCCAGCAGCCAAGAGACCGGACAGGGCGGCTCGCCCCAGCATTTT. Translated, it gives CASSQETGQGGSPQHF.

This chain joins TRBV9 and TRBJ2-7; D is undetermined. Germline loops: CDR1 SGDLS, CDR2 YYNGEE. The CDR3 loop spans 12 amino acids. V gave up 0 bases and J gave up 6 bases, with 7 bases separating them. CDR3 region: CASSVDFGEQYF. CDR3 DNA: TGTGCCAGCAGCGTAGACTTCGGCGAGCAGTACTTC.

The chain employs TRBV7-3 and TRBJ2-6; the D call may be TRBD1 or TRBD2 (5 bases each). The CDR3 sequence is 17 residues long. Germline V gene sequence: CDR1 SGHTA, CDR2 FQGTGA. V was shortened by 3 bases and J by 2 bases, with 14 bases between the two germline ends. The CDR3 DNA reads TGTGCCAGCAGCTTTCGGGGCCTCATGGCTGGGGCCAACGTCCTGACTTTC. Translated: CASSFRGLMAGANVLTF.

The V gene is TRBV11-2, the J gene TRBJ1-1; no clear D gene. There are 13 residues in the CDR3. Trimming shortened V by 1 base and J by 12 bases, and 15 bases separated the two germline ends. From germline, CDR1 is SGHAT and CDR2 FQNNGV. This CDR3 is CASSLVPEGASFF. Here the CDR3 DNA reads TGTGCCAGCAGCTTAGTTCCGGAAGGCGCGTCTTTCTTT.

The chain has TRBV7-3 and TRBJ2-3; D could derive from TRBD1 or TRBD2 (5 bases each). The CDR3 has 14 amino acids. Germline V gene lookup returns CDR1 SGHTA and CDR2 FQGTGA. The ends were cut back, 5 bases at V and 3 bases at J, with 12 bases in the middle. As DNA, the CDR3 is TGTGCCAGCAGCCCCTGGGGGAAGACAGATACGCAGTATTTT. Protein sequence: CASSPWGKTDTQYF.

The rearrangement links TRBV5-1 to TRBJ1-1, with D unclear. Trimming took 0 bases from V and 0 from J, leaving 9 bases between them. Germline loops: CDR1 SGHRS, CDR2 YFSETQ. The CDR3 extends over 15 amino acids. CDR3 protein: CASSLAAVLNTEAFF. Written as DNA, the CDR3 is TGCGCCAGCAGCTTGGCGGCAGTCTTGAACACTGAAGCTTTCTTT. Variable domain in full (rest from reference TRBV5-1 and TRBJ1-1): KAGVTQTPRYLIKTRGQQVTLSCSPISGHRSVSWYQQTPGQGLQFLFEYFSETQRNKGNFPGRFSGRQFSNSRSEMNVSTLELGDSALYLCASSLAAVLNTEAFFGQGTRLTVV.

The chain employs TRBV7-8 and TRBJ2-3; the D is unclear. Germline V lookup: CDR1 SGHVS, CDR2 FQNEAQ. The CDR3 length is 14 residues. V shed 1 base and J shed 5 bases, with 10 bases lying between them. The CDR3 loop is CASSLEGLGDTQYF. CDR3 in DNA: TGTGCCAGCAGCTTAGAAGGGTTGGGAGATACGCAGTATTTT.

The CDR3 sequence: CASSTGLAGGLDEQFF. The CDR3 DNA sequence: TGCGCCAGCAGCACGGGACTAGCGGGAGGGTTGGATGAGCAGTTCTTC. This chain uses TRBV5-1 with TRBJ2-1; 16 nucleotides agree with TRBD2. The V gene's germline CDR1 is SGHRS and CDR2 YFSETQ. The J segment lost 8 bases and the V segment lost 4 bases, leaving 6 bases of the junction unmatched. CDR3 length: 16 residues.

In its sample, this clone was seen once. The chain joins TRBV28 to TRBJ1-2, with D unclear. Germline assignment: CDR1 MDHEN and CDR2 SYDVKM. The CDR3 loop spans 15 amino acids. With 3 bases removed from V and 0 bases from J, the gap between germline ends came to 11 bases. The CDR3 coding sequence is TGTGCCAGCAGTTTCCAAGGGCGCGCTAACTATGGCTACACCTTC. Its translation: CASSFQGRANYGYTF.

The V call is TRBV20-1, the J call TRBJ2-7, with D uncertain. Deletions cut 6 bases from V and 7 bases from J, with 13 bases between. CDR1 and CDR2 from the germline V gene are DFQATT and SNEGSKA (reference sequence). The CDR3 is 11 amino acids. CDR3: CSAPTWGEQYF. The DNA for the CDR3 is TGCAGTGCCCCAACATGGGGTGAGCAGTACTTC.

The rearrangement joins TRBV5-4 to TRBJ2-7; TRBD2 matches at 15 bases. The CDR3 sequence is 18 residues long. V gave up 0 bases and J gave up 4 bases; unmatched junction bases: 8. Germline V gene sequence: CDR1 SGHNT, CDR2 YYREEE (reference sequence). As DNA, the CDR3 is TGTGCCAGCAGCTTGGGCGGACTAGCGGGAGGGCTGGGGTACGAGCAGTACTTC. It translates to CASSLGGLAGGLGYEQYF.

Notes on this clone: The identical CDR3 is also encoded by other nucleotide sequences in the sample. V is TRBV19 and J is TRBJ2-7, with 12 bases that match TRBD2. CDR1 LNHDA and CDR2 SQIVND come from the germline V gene (reference sequence). J was trimmed by 4 bases and V by 8 bases; bases with no gene match: 3. The CDR3 runs to 13 residues. CDR3: CASSSGRAYEQYF. CDR3 nucleotides: TGTGCCAGTTCTAGCGGGAGGGCATACGAGCAGTACTTC. The whole variable domain, filled in from reference TRBV19 and TRBJ2-7, reads DGGITQSPKYLFRKEGQNVTLSCEQNLNHDAMYWYRQDPGQGLRLIYYSQIVNDFQKGDIAEGYSVSREKKESFPLTVTSAQKNPTAFYLCASSSGRAYEQYFGPGTRLTVT.

This clone was recorded only once. This chain connects TRBV11-2 to TRBJ1-2, with 9 bases identical to TRBD1. This CDR3 has 15 amino acids. With V trimmed by 3 bases and J by 3 bases, 5 bases remained unmatched. Germline lookup yields CDR1 SGHAT and CDR2 FQNNGV. CDR3 DNA: TGTGCCAGCAGCTTGCTGACAGGGGGGCACTATGGCTACACCTTC. It is translated as CASSLLTGGHYGYTF.

This rearrangement joins TRBV28 to TRBJ1-4, with TRBD1 identical over 7 bases. J was trimmed by 0 bases and V by 7 bases; bases with no gene match: 8. The CDR3 is 16 amino acids. Germline-derived CDR1 and CDR2 are MDHEN and SYDVKM. The CDR3 region has the DNA TGTGCCAGCAAAAAGAGCCAGGGGGCAACTAATGAAAAACTGTTTTTT. Its translation is CASKKSQGATNEKLFF.